This T cell receptor beta chain was captured in a study of persistence of HIV-infected CD4 T cells. The wider study: Donors had been on suppressive ART for a median of 8 years.

Anti-CD3/anti-CD28 beads served as a nonspecific positive control stimulus. Sorting of responding CD4+ T cells relied on upregulated CD40 ligand together with CD69. The libraries were made with immunoSEQ version 4 in survey mode. Assay: immunoSEQ multiplex PCR; the TCRdb copy retains only in-frame clones and omits some. This sample yields about 45,000 clones, of which about 88% are seen a single time; approximately 0.45% belongs to the top ten. Germline values: CDR1 MDHEN, CDR2 SYDVKM. V gave up 3 bases and J gave up 3 bases, with 12 bases separating them. The CDR3 is made up of 15 amino acids. Comments on this clone: The antigen remains unidentified.

This receptor was obtained from an adult woman with HIV who was CMV-seropositive. The sequenced sample was CD4+ T cells sorted from PBMCs after approximately 20-hour stimulation, obtained from a patient who received antiretroviral therapy. The genes are TRBV28 and TRBJ1-5, with D perhaps TRBD1 (5 bases). The CDR3 DNA is TGTGCCAGCAGTTTCATCGGAGGGGACAATCAGCCCCAGCATTTT. This translates into CASSFIGGDNQPQHF. The full variable domain, with the rest looked up from reference TRBV28 and TRBJ1-5, is DVKVTQSSRYLVKRTGEKVFLECVQDMDHENMFWYRQDPGLGLRLIYFSYDVKMKEKGDIPEGYSVSREKKERFSLILESASTNQTSMYLCASSFIGGDNQPQHFGDGTRLSIL.